A single sample gave rise to the 28 T cell receptor beta chains below, sequenced in a study of neoadjuvant anti-PD-1 for oral cavity cancer (dated by TCRdb to about 2021). Sample time point, as interpreted from the label and publication: before neoadjuvant nivolumab. Library preparation used the immunoSEQ multiplex PCR assay. As stored in TCRdb, this immuneACCESS dataset retains in-frame rearrangements with V and J assigned. A fraction of the clones does not appear; measured against another copy, unresolved V genes explain less than half of the discrepancy, and the remainder lacks a known reason. For this sample the table gives 6,600 or so clones, of which 45% were detected only once. The leading ten clones occupy roughly 25% of the sample. Sequenced material: tumor tissue, taken before nivolumab (anti-PD-1) treatment. These receptors were taken from a person between 40 and 79 years old with oral cavity squamous cell carcinoma.

The chain combines TRBV28 with TRBJ1-5; D call uncertain. V lost 5 bases, J lost 6 bases, and 8 bases lay in between. Germline V CDR1 and CDR2: MDHEN, SYDVKM. The CDR3 loop spans 12 amino acids. The CDR3 DNA reads TGTGCCAGCAGTCAGAGGGCTCAGCCCCAGCATTTT. The encoded protein is CASSQRAQPQHF. Using reference TRBV28 and TRBJ1-5 for the parts outside the CDR3, the full variable domain is DVKVTQSSRYLVKRTGEKVFLECVQDMDHENMFWYRQDPGLGLRLIYFSYDVKMKEKGDIPEGYSVSREKKERFSLILESASTNQTSMYLCASSQRAQPQHFGDGTRLSIL.

This chain uses TRBV6-4 with TRBJ2-3; D might be TRBD1 or TRBD2, each matching 5 bases. The ends were cut back, 3 bases at V and 2 bases at J, with 12 bases in the middle. The CDR3 contains 15 residues. Germline CDR1 reads MRHNA; CDR2 reads SNTAGT. This CDR3 is CASSESPGTTDTQYF. In nucleotides, the CDR3 is TGTGCCAGCAGTGAAAGCCCGGGGACCACAGATACGCAGTATTTT.

This clone was seen a few times. The chain links TRBV6-5 to TRBJ1-1; 7 bases align to TRBD1. CDR1 is MNHEY and CDR2 is SVGAGI in the germline V gene. CDR3 length: 15 residues. The ends lost 1 base at V and 2 bases at J; junction bases unmatched: 4. As DNA, the CDR3 is TGTGCCAGCAGTTACTGGGCAGGGGGAAACACTGAAGCTTTCTTT. Its protein product is CASSYWAGGNTEAFF.

This clone is classed as medium-sized. This chain connects TRBV5-6 to TRBJ2-2, with unresolved D. This CDR3 has 15 amino acids. V gave up 4 bases and J gave up 4 bases, with 14 bases separating them. Germline CDR1 reads SGHDT; CDR2 reads YYEEEE. CDR3 in DNA: TGTGCCAGCAGCGATTCTAGACGAGTCACCGGGGAGCTGTTTTTT. Translating gives CASSDSRRVTGELFF.

V gene TRBV11-2 combines with J gene TRBJ1-4, with D possibly TRBD1 on 6 matching bases. CDR1 SGHAT and CDR2 FQNNGV come from the germline V gene. The CDR3 length is 15 residues. Trimming cost V 5 bases and J 7 bases, with 17 bases left between them. The CDR3 DNA is TGTGCCAGCAGCCTTCTCCCAGGGGCCATTGAAAAACTGTTTTTT. It yields the protein CASSLLPGAIEKLFF. Drawing the rest from reference TRBV11-2 and TRBJ1-4, the complete variable domain is EAGVAQSPRYKIIEKRQSVAFWCNPISGHATLYWYQQILGQGPKLLIQFQNNGVVDDSQLPKDRFSAERLKGVDSTLKIQPAKLEDSAVYLCASSLLPGAIEKLFFGSGTQLSVL.

The chain has TRBV7-8 and TRBJ1-5; D is uncertain. Trimming removed 1 base from V and 0 bases from J, with 16 bases in between. Germline assignment: CDR1 SGHVS and CDR2 FQNEAQ. CDR3 length: 18 amino acids. The CDR3 DNA sequence: TGTGCCAGCAGCTTAGGGCTCCGACTCGAAATTAGCAATCAGCCCCAGCATTTT. Residues: CASSLGLRLEISNQPQHF.

The rearrangement joins TRBV11-3 to TRBJ2-1, with D unclear. There are 14 residues in the CDR3. CDR1 SGHNT and CDR2 YENEEA come from the germline V gene. V was pared by 1 base and J by 7 bases, with 11 bases between. CDR3 loop: CASSLAGRTNEQFF. The CDR3 nucleotides read TGTGCCAGCAGCTTAGCGGGTCGAACGAATGAGCAGTTCTTC.

This clone is termed medium-sized. The V call is TRBV4-3, the J call TRBJ2-7, with 8 nucleotides matching TRBD1. The CDR3 has 14 residues. Germline assignment: CDR1 LGHNA and CDR2 YSLEER. Trimming cost V 3 bases and J 5 bases; bases outside gene matches: 6. CDR3 sequence reads: CASSHRTGMNEQYF. The CDR3 bases are TGCGCCAGCAGCCACCGGACAGGGATGAACGAGCAGTACTTC.

Sample share makes this clone medium-sized. This chain uses TRBV11-2 with TRBJ2-1, with 8 bases matching TRBD2. The CDR3 totals 15 residues. CDR1 is SGHAT and CDR2 is FQNNGV in the germline V gene. The V gene end was trimmed by 4 bases and the J gene end by 4 bases; junction bases not matched to a gene: 6. CDR3 loop: CASSYTIAGYNEQFF. In nucleotides, the CDR3 is TGTGCCAGCAGCTATACGATAGCGGGGTACAATGAGCAGTTCTTC.

V is TRBV13 and J is TRBJ2-7; 10 nucleotides line up with TRBD1. The CDR3 is 16 residues long. The V and J ends lost 6 bases and 3 bases, in that order; junction bases with no gene match: 11. From germline, CDR1 is PRHDT and CDR2 FYEKMQ (reference sequence). This CDR3 reads CASSRRGGQGIYEQYF. CDR3 nucleotides: TGTGCCAGCAGTCGCCGAGGGGGACAGGGGATCTACGAGCAGTACTTC.

In this sample, this clone turned up a few times. The V gene is TRBV2, the J gene TRBJ1-3; a possible D gene is TRBD1 (6 bases). This CDR3 is built from 15 residues. The ends were cut back, 4 bases at V and 3 bases at J, with 13 bases in the middle. Germline V gene lookup returns CDR1 SNHLY and CDR2 FYNNEI. The CDR3 region has the DNA TGTGCCAGCAGTGCGCAGGGGAGGGTTGGAAACACCATATATTTT. Amino acids: CASSAQGRVGNTIYF.

The gene calls are TRBV27 and TRBJ1-1; tentatively, D is TRBD1 (6 bases). Looked up from germline, CDR1 is MNHEY and CDR2 is SMNVEV (reference sequence). CDR3 length: 16 residues. The V end was cut by 2 bases, the J end by 0 bases, with 13 bases between. The CDR3 bases are TGTGCCAGCAGTTTAGGGGGCGGGAGGGTGAACACTGAAGCTTTCTTT. It translates to CASSLGGGRVNTEAFF.

This chain links TRBV11-2 with TRBJ1-2; D might be TRBD1 (5 bases). Trimming took off 5 bases at V and 4 bases at J, with 11 bases between the two ends. The CDR3 runs 13 residues. Germline lookup yields CDR1 SGHAT and CDR2 FQNNGV. As DNA, the CDR3 is TGTGCCAGCAGCCGAGACAGCACCTATGGCTACACCTTC. This sequence encodes CASSRDSTYGYTF.

This clone has more than one count but fewer than ten. This chain connects TRBV5-1 to TRBJ2-7; D unresolved. With 0 bases removed from V and 0 bases from J, the gap between germline ends came to 7 bases. The CDR3 loop spans 14 amino acids. The germline gives CDR1 SGHRS, CDR2 YFSETQ. This CDR3 is CASSLDSSSYEQYF. The CDR3 DNA follows: TGCGCCAGCAGCTTGGATAGCAGCTCCTACGAGCAGTACTTC. Full variable domain (rest looked up from reference TRBV5-1 and TRBJ2-7): KAGVTQTPRYLIKTRGQQVTLSCSPISGHRSVSWYQQTPGQGLQFLFEYFSETQRNKGNFPGRFSGRQFSNSRSEMNVSTLELGDSALYLCASSLDSSSYEQYFGPGTRLTVT.

This chain links TRBV5-6 with TRBJ1-6; 7 bases line up with TRBD1. V dropped 5 bases and J dropped 1; count of bases not matched to a gene: 9. Per the germline V gene, CDR1 is SGHDT and CDR2 is YYEEEE. There are 17 residues in the CDR3. This chain's CDR3 is CASSLGGPGSYNSPLHF. The CDR3 coding sequence is TGTGCCAGCAGTTTAGGGGGCCCTGGATCCTATAATTCACCCCTCCACTTT.

This clone was counted only a few times. J is TRBJ2-1 and V is TRBV5-3; D is unclear. TRBV5-3 belongs to the ORF category, with a function that is uncertain. Deletions cut 6 bases from V and 0 bases from J, with 7 bases between. There are 13 residues in the CDR3. CDR3 protein: CARTPTSYNEQFF. The CDR3 bases are TGTGCCAGAACCCCAACCTCCTACAATGAGCAGTTCTTC.

CDR3 protein: CASSRGLQPRDEQFF. The CDR3 nucleotides are TGCGCCAGCAGCCGGGGACTCCAGCCTAGGGATGAGCAGTTCTTC. This rearrangement joins TRBV5-1 to TRBJ2-1; weak D call: TRBD2 (6 bases). The CDR3 consists of 15 residues. V was clipped by 4 bases and J by 8 bases, with 19 bases between them. The germline V gene encodes CDR1 SGHRS and CDR2 YFSETQ.

The chain uses TRBV5-4 and TRBJ1-1, with D tentatively TRBD1 (5 bases). This CDR3 region has 14 residues. Germline V lookup: CDR1 SGHNT, CDR2 YYREEE (reference sequence). V was clipped by 0 bases and J by 3 bases, with 9 bases between them. The CDR3 DNA follows: TGTGCCAGCAGCTTGGGGGACCGGGACACTGAAGCTTTCTTT. Protein product: CASSLGDRDTEAFF.

This clone has a handful of counts. J is TRBJ1-1 and V is TRBV28; D is unclear. Germline CDR1 and CDR2: MDHEN and SYDVKM. The length of the CDR3 is 14 residues. Trimming cost V 3 bases and J 1 base, with 9 bases left between them. CDR3 sequence (DNA): TGTGCCAGCAGTTTCCGGACGCGGAACACTGAAGCTTTCTTT. Translation: CASSFRTRNTEAFF. The full variable domain, in which reference TRBV28 and TRBJ1-1 provide the parts outside the CDR3, is DVKVTQSSRYLVKRTGEKVFLECVQDMDHENMFWYRQDPGLGLRLIYFSYDVKMKEKGDIPEGYSVSREKKERFSLILESASTNQTSMYLCASSFRTRNTEAFFGQGTRLTVV.

V usage is TRBV27 and J usage is TRBJ1-4, with 7 bases fitting TRBD1. Germline V gene lookup returns CDR1 MNHEY and CDR2 SMNVEV (reference sequence). The CDR3 is 16 amino acids. V shed 5 bases and J 0 bases; nucleotides not matched to a gene: 6. The CDR3 coding sequence is TGTGCCAGCAGTGCCCAGGGACAGACAACTAATGAAAAACTGTTTTTT. Translated: CASSAQGQTTNEKLFF.

The J gene is TRBJ2-1, the V gene TRBV2; 8 positions agree with TRBD2. V dropped 7 bases and J dropped 7; count of bases not matched to a gene: 12. Germline CDR1 SNHLY, CDR2 FYNNEI. The CDR3 runs 15 residues. In DNA form, the CDR3 reads TGTGCCAGCAATCGGAGGCGGGGGGTTGAAAATGAGCAGTTCTTC. This gives the protein CASNRRRGVENEQFF.

This clone has a handful of counts. The chain employs TRBV9 and TRBJ2-3, with no clear D. V lost 4 bases, J lost 2 bases, and 8 bases lay in between. The CDR3 has 13 residues. CDR1 is SGDLS, CDR2 YYNGEE, per germline. CDR3 region: CASSSRNTDTQYF. In DNA form, the CDR3 reads TGTGCCAGCAGCTCCCGAAACACAGATACGCAGTATTTT.

The chain has TRBV2 and TRBJ1-4; 8 nucleotides line up with TRBD1. V shed 1 base and J 5 bases; nucleotides not matched to a gene: 0. The germline gives CDR1 SNHLY, CDR2 FYNNEI. The CDR3 is 14 amino acids. CDR3 sequence: CASSEGTGNEKLFF. As DNA, the CDR3 is TGTGCCAGCAGTGAAGGGACAGGGAATGAAAAACTGTTTTTT.

The chain couples TRBV9 to TRBJ2-3, with D possibly being TRBD2 (6 bases). This CDR3 is built from 16 residues. V lost 4 bases and J 0 bases, leaving 15 bases between the germline ends. Germline CDR1 is SGDLS and CDR2 is YYNGEE. As DNA, the CDR3 is TGTGCCAGCAGCAAGGGGACGGGAGCTAGCACAGATACGCAGTATTTT. The encoded protein is CASSKGTGASTDTQYF.

The V call is TRBV19, the J call TRBJ1-6; 7 bases fit TRBD1. This CDR3 is 16 amino acids long. Germline lookup yields CDR1 LNHDA and CDR2 SQIVND (reference sequence). J gave up 2 bases and V 6 bases, and 7 bases lay outside the gene matches. CDR3 in amino acids: CASSMTGITYNSPLHF. The CDR3 DNA reads TGTGCCAGTAGCATGACAGGGATCACCTATAATTCACCCCTCCACTTT.

V usage is TRBV5-8 and J usage is TRBJ1-4; no firm D call. Germline V CDR1 and CDR2: SGHTS, YDEGEE. Trimming cost V 4 bases and J 0 bases, with 10 bases left between them. This CDR3 comprises 15 residues. CDR3 sequence reads: CASSLRTATNEKLFF. CDR3 bases: TGTGCCAGCAGCCTAAGAACTGCAACTAATGAAAAACTGTTTTTT.

J is TRBJ1-2 and V is TRBV7-6, with a tentative D call TRBD1 (6 bases). Trimming shortened V by 5 bases and J by 8 bases, and 15 bases separated the two germline ends. CDR3 size: 13 residues. In germline, CDR1 is SGHVS, CDR2 FNYEAQ. CDR3 nucleotides: TGTGCCAGCAGCAAAGGGGGGGTGACAGGCTACACCTTC. Its translation: CASSKGGVTGYTF.

The sample holds a few counts of this clone. This sequence joins TRBV30 and TRBJ1-6; the D gene is possibly TRBD1 (6 bases). Germline CDR1 GTSNPN, CDR2 SVGIG (reference sequence). The CDR3 covers 14 residues. V gave up 0 bases and J gave up 8 bases, with 11 bases separating them. This CDR3 reads CAWSVGQRHSPLHF. DNA of the CDR3: TGTGCCTGGAGTGTAGGACAGCGGCATTCACCCCTCCACTTT.